The sequence of this TCR beta chain was determined in a study of identifying expanded T cells in peripheral blood. Broader study findings: Across healthy donors, higher total template counts meant significantly greater approximately two-week count variance. About 1.2 clones differed between technical replicates, versus approximately 17 and 20 over time.

No infections or other immune events were documented during collection. Points on this clone: Its specificity is unknown.

Profiled with immunoSEQ multiplex PCR; TCRdb holds only in-frame clones, not every one. The sample holds roughly 75,000 clones, 85% to 90% seen once. This CDR3 is built from 16 residues. V lost 3 bases and J lost 4; bases outside the gene matches: 8. Germline CDR1 reads LNHNV; CDR2 reads YYDKDF (reference sequence). Input material: blood. The chain is built from TRBV15 and TRBJ2-1; 8 bases align to TRBD1. This clonotype originated in a person between 18 and 70 years old in good health. CDR3 sequence reads: CATSSPDRDFYNEQFF. CDR3 sequence (DNA): TGTGCCACCAGCAGCCCGGACAGGGACTTTTACAATGAGCAGTTCTTC.